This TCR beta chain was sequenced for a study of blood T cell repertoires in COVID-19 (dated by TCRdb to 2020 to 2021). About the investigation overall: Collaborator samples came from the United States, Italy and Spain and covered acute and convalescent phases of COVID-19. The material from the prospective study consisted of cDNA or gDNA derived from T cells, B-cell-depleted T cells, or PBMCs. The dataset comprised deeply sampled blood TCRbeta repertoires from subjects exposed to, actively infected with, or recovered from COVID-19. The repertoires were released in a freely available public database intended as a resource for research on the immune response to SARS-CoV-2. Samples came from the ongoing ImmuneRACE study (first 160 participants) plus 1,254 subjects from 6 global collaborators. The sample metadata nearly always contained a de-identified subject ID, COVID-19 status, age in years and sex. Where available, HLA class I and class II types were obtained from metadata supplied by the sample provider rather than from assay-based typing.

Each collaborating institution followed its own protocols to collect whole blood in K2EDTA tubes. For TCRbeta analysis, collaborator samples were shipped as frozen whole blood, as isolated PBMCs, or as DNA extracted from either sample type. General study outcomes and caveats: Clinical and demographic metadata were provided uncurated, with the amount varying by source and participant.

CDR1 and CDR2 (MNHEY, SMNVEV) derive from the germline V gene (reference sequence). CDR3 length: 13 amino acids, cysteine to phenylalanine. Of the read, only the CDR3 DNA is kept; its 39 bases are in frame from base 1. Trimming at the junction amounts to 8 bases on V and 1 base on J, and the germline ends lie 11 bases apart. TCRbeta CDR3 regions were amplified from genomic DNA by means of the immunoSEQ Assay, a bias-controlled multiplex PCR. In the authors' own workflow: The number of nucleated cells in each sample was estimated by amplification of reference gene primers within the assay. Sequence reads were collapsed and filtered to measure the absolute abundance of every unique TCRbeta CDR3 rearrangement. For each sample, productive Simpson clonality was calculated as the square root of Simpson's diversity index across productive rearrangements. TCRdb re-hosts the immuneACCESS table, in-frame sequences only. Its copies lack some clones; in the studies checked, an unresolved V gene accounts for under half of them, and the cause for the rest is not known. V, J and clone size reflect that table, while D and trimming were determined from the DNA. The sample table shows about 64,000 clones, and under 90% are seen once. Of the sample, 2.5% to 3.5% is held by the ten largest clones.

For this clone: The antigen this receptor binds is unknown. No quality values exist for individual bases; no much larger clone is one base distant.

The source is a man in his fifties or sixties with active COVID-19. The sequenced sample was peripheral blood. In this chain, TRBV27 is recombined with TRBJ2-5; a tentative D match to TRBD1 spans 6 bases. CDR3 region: CASRGHLQETQYF. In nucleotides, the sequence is TGTGCCAGCCGGGGACATCTCCAAGAGACCCAGTACTTC.